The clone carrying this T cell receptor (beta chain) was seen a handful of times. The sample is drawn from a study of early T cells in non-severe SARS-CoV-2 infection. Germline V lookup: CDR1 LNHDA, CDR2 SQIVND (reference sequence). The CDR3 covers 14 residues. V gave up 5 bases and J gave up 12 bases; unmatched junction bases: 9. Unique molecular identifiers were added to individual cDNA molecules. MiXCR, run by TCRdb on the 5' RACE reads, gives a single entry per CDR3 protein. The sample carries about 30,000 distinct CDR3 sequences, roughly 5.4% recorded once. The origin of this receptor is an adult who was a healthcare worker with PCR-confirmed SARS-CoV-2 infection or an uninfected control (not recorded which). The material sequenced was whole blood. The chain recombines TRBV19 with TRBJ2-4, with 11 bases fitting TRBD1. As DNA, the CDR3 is TGTGCCAGTAGTCCTCACAGGACAGGGGGCCCTCAGTACTTC. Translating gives CASSPHRTGGPQYF.